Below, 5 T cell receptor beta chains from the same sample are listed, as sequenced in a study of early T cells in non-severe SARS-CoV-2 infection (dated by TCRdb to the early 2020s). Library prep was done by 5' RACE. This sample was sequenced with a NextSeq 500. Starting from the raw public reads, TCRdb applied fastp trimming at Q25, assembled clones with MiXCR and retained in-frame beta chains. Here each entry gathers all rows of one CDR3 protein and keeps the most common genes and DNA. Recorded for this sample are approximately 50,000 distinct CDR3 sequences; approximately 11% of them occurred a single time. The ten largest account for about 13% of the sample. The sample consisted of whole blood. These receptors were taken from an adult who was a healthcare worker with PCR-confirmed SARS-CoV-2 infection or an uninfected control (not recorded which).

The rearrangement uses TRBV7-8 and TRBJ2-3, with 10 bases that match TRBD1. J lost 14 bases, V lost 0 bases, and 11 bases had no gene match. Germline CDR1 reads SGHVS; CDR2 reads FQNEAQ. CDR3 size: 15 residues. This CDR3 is CASSLARTGGPLRYF. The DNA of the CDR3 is TGTGCCAGCAGCTTAGCCAGGACAGGGGGACCATTGAGGTATTTT.

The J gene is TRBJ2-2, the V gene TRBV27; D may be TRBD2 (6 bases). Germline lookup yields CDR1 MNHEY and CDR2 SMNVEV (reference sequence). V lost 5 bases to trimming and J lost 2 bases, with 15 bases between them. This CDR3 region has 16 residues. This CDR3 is CASSPWDLSNTGELFF. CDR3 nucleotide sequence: TGTGCCAGCAGTCCGTGGGACTTATCTAACACCGGGGAGCTGTTTTTT.

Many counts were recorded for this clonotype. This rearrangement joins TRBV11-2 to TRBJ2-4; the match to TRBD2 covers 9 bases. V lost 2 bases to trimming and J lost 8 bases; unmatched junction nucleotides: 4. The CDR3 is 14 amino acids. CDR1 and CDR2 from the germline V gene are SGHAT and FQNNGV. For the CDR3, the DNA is TGTGCCAGCAGCTTAAGGGCGGGAGGGGACATTCAGTACTTC. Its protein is CASSLRAGGDIQYF.

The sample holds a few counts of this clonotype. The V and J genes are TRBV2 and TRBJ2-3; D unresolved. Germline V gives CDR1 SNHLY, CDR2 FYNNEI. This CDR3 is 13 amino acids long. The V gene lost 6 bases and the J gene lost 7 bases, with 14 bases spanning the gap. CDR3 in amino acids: CASRETPPNTQYF. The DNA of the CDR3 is TGTGCCAGCAGAGAGACCCCACCGAATACGCAGTATTTT.

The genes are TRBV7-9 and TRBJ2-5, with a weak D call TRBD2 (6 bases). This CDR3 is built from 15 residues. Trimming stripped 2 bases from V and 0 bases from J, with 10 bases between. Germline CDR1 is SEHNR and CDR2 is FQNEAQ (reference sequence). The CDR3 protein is CASSLLGGDQETQYF. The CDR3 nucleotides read TGTGCCAGCAGCTTACTGGGCGGGGACCAAGAGACCCAGTACTTC.